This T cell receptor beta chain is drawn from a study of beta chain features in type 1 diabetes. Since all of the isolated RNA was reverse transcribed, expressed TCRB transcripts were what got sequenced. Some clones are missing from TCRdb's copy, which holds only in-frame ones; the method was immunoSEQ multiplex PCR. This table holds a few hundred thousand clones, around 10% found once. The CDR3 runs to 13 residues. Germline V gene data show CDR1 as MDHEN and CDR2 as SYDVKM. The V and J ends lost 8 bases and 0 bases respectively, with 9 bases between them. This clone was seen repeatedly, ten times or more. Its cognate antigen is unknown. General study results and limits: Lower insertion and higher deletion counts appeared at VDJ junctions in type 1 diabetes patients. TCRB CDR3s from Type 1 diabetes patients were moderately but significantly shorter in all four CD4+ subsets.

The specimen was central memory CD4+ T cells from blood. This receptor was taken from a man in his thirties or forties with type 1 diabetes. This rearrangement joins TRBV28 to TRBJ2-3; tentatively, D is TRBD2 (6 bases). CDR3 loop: CASRLDSTDTQYF. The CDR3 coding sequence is TGTGCCAGCCGACTAGATAGCACAGATACGCAGTATTTT. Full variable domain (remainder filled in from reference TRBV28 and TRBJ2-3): DVKVTQSSRYLVKRTGEKVFLECVQDMDHENMFWYRQDPGLGLRLIYFSYDVKMKEKGDIPEGYSVSREKKERFSLILESASTNQTSMYLCASRLDSTDTQYFGPGTRLTVL.